One and the same sample provided the 20 T cell receptor beta chains below, sequenced in a study of regulatory T cells in long-lasting Graves disease. For TCR beta, libraries came from iRepertoire HTBI primers and Arm-PCR of CDR3 regions. Each CDR3 protein is one row after TCRdb ran MiXCR on the multiplex PCR reads. Counted here are 500,000 or so distinct CDR3 sequences, roughly 15% occurring once; the ten biggest clones make up 17%. The sample's time point: newly diagnosed GD, antithyroid drugs for less than 3 months. From RNA extracted from PBMCs, the TCR library was made. The sample was also linked to a second study, of T cells in Graves' hyperthyroidism and ophthalmopathy.

The sample in question was peripheral blood mononuclear cells (PBMCs), obtained at new diagnosis, from a patient treated with antithyroid drugs. Receptor source: a woman between 45 and 60 years old with Graves disease.

This clonotype was picked up a small number of times. The rearrangement joins TRBV3-1 to TRBJ2-6; D is uncertain. Trimming removed 4 bases from V and 1 base from J, with 8 bases in between. The germline CDR1 and CDR2 sequences are LGHDT and YNNKEL (reference sequence). This CDR3 spans 15 amino acids. The CDR3 loop is CASSPTRSGANVLTF. For the CDR3, the DNA is TGTGCCAGCAGCCCGACTCGGTCTGGGGCCAACGTCCTGACTTTC.

J is TRBJ1-2 and V is TRBV28; no clear D. CDR1 is MDHEN and CDR2 is SYDVKM in the germline V gene. Trimming took off 10 bases at V and 0 bases at J, with 9 bases between the two ends. This CDR3 comprises 12 residues. The CDR3 coding sequence is TGTGCCACCCAGAGAGCTAACTATGGCTACACCTTC. Amino acids: CATQRANYGYTF.

This clonotype appeared many times. The chain employs TRBV11-2 and TRBJ2-5, with 7 bases that match TRBD1. The CDR3 runs to 14 residues. Germline V gene lookup returns CDR1 SGHAT and CDR2 FQNNGV. The trim removed 5 bases at V and 2 bases at J, leaving 5 bases unmatched. The CDR3 loop is CASSPTGPQETQYF. CDR3 sequence (DNA): TGTGCCAGCAGCCCGACAGGGCCTCAAGAGACCCAGTACTTC.

This clonotype has more than one count but fewer than ten. This chain uses TRBV4-1 with TRBJ2-5; D gene uncertain. V was shortened by 0 bases and J by 2 bases, with 10 bases between the two germline ends. The CDR3 loop spans 15 amino acids. The germline V gene has CDR1 MGHRA and CDR2 YSYEKL. This chain's CDR3 is CASSQEDGFQETQYF. The CDR3 DNA is TGCGCCAGCAGCCAAGAGGACGGATTTCAAGAGACCCAGTACTTC.

This chain links TRBV27 with TRBJ1-6, with 7 bases that match TRBD1. The V gene end was trimmed by 2 bases and the J gene end by 11 bases; junction bases not matched to a gene: 6. Germline lookup yields CDR1 MNHEY and CDR2 SMNVEV (reference sequence). The CDR3 is made up of 14 amino acids. CDR3 sequence (DNA): TGTGCCAGCAGTTTAGGGTTTAGGGGGCCACCCCTCCACTTT. Encoded protein: CASSLGFRGPPLHF.

The gene calls are TRBV27 and TRBJ2-3; maybe TRBD2 (5 bases). The length of the CDR3 is 15 residues. Germline V gives CDR1 MNHEY, CDR2 SMNVEV (reference sequence). V was cut by 2 bases and J by 5 bases, with 14 bases left in between. CDR3 DNA: TGTGCCAGCAGTTTAGGGTCAGAGAGGGTAGATACGCAGTATTTT. Translated: CASSLGSERVDTQYF.

The rearrangement links TRBV28 to TRBJ2-7; no reliable D call. Per the germline V gene, CDR1 is MDHEN and CDR2 is SYDVKM. The CDR3 is 15 amino acids. Trimming left V 2 bases short and J 4 bases short, with 15 bases between. CDR3 DNA sequence: TGTGCCAGCAGTTTAGAGTCGGGCAAAGGGTACGAGCAGTACTTC. It codes for CASSLESGKGYEQYF.

At least ten counts were recorded for this clonotype. This chain links TRBV11-2 with TRBJ2-1, with 10 bases that match TRBD2. The CDR3 contains 15 residues. Germline V gives CDR1 SGHAT, CDR2 FQNNGV. The V gene end was trimmed by 5 bases and the J gene end by 4 bases; junction bases not matched to a gene: 5. CDR3 nucleotides: TGTGCCAGCAGCCCAGGACTAGCGGAGTACAATGAGCAGTTCTTC. Its protein product is CASSPGLAEYNEQFF.

This clonotype was recorded at least ten times. This sequence joins TRBV28 and TRBJ1-6, with 10 bases matching TRBD1. The V and J ends lost 6 bases and 3 bases, in that order; junction bases with no gene match: 5. CDR1 and CDR2 (germline): MDHEN, SYDVKM. The CDR3 extends over 16 amino acids. The DNA of the CDR3 is TGTGCCAGCAGCTCGGGACAGGGGCACTATAATTCACCCCTCCACTTT. It encodes CASSSGQGHYNSPLHF.

Ten or more counts support this clonotype. This chain uses TRBV24-1 with TRBJ2-1; 9 positions match TRBD2. From germline, CDR1 is KGHDR and CDR2 SFDVKD. The V segment lost 5 bases and the J segment 3 bases; nucleotides outside the gene matches: 7. The length of the CDR3 is 16 residues. The CDR3 spells CATSGIAGANYNEQFF. The CDR3, as DNA: TGTGCCACCAGTGGGATAGCGGGAGCCAACTACAATGAGCAGTTCTTC.

Of note for this clonotype: Germline and junction disagree at one end, which may indicate a read error. This chain joins TRBV7-9 and TRBJ2-7, with 7 positions matching TRBD1. CDR3 length equals 14 residues. Germline V gene sequence: CDR1 SEHNR, CDR2 FQNEAQ (reference sequence). The CDR3, as DNA: TGTGCCAGCAGCTCCCGGACAGGATCCTACGGGCAGTACTTC. Translated: CASSSRTGSYGQYF.

This rearrangement joins TRBV2 to TRBJ1-2; D gene uncertain. V lost 6 bases, J lost 4 bases, and 6 bases lay in between. The CDR3 is 11 residues long. The germline V gene has CDR1 SNHLY and CDR2 FYNNEI. CDR3 bases: TGTGCCAGCAGGCAGTCCTATGGCTACACCTTC. Its translation: CASRQSYGYTF.

The chain has TRBV4-1 and TRBJ2-1; the match to TRBD1 covers 7 bases. Germline values: CDR1 MGHRA, CDR2 YSYEKL. With V trimmed by 4 bases and J by 1 base, 4 bases remained unmatched. The CDR3 extends over 15 amino acids. The CDR3 region has the DNA TGCGCCAGCAGCCTACCGGGACAGTCCTACAATGAGCAGTTCTTC. Its protein is CASSLPGQSYNEQFF.

A few counts support this clonotype. In DNA form, the CDR3 reads TGTGCCAGCAGTTTACAGGGTGTAGGTAGCAATCAGCCCCAGCATTTT. It encodes CASSLQGVGSNQPQHF. The chain employs TRBV2 and TRBJ1-5, with D possibly being TRBD1 (6 bases). The CDR3 has 16 residues. The germline V gene has CDR1 SNHLY and CDR2 FYNNEI. Between the trimmed V and J ends, which lost 5 bases and 0 bases, there was a span of 14 bases.

Many counts were recorded for this clonotype. In DNA form, the CDR3 reads TGTGCCAGCAGGGGACTAGCGGGAGTGTCGGTACTGTTCAATGAGCAGTTCTTC. Amino acid sequence: CASRGLAGVSVLFNEQFF. This sequence joins TRBV5-5 and TRBJ2-1; 14 bases fit TRBD2. The CDR3 length is 18 residues. Per germline, CDR1 SGHKS and CDR2 YYEKEE (reference sequence). V shed 5 bases, J shed 6 bases, and the junction held 13 bases outside the gene matches.

This clonotype was recorded many times. The chain carries TRBV7-9 and TRBJ2-1, with D possibly matching TRBD2 (6 bases). The CDR3 extends over 17 amino acids. CDR1 is SEHNR, CDR2 FQNEAQ, per germline (reference sequence). V was pared by 4 bases and J by 4 bases, with 20 bases between. For the CDR3, the DNA is TGTGCCAGCAGCTACCCCGCCGGGCTAGCGTTGTACAATGAGCAGTTCTTC. Translation: CASSYPAGLALYNEQFF.

As concerns this clonotype: One base away lies a much larger clone, so this may be a sequencing read error. This chain links TRBV7-9 with TRBJ2-7; D uncertain. Trimming took off 8 bases at V and 4 bases at J, with 15 bases between the two ends. Per the germline V gene, CDR1 is SEHNR and CDR2 is FQNEAQ (reference sequence). CDR3 length: 13 amino acids. CDR3 bases: TGTGCCAGCGGCCAAGGCCGATTATACGAGCAGTACTTC. Translated, it gives CASGQGRLYEQYF.

This clonotype was seen many times. The genes are TRBV29-1 and TRBJ2-7, with D possibly being TRBD1 or TRBD2 (8 bases each). The V gene lost 4 bases and the J gene lost 4 bases, with 23 bases spanning the gap. The V gene's germline CDR1 is SQVTM and CDR2 ANQGSEA. The CDR3 length is 16 residues. CDR3 sequence reads: CSVADGQGLGVYEQYF. The CDR3 DNA reads as TGCAGCGTTGCAGACGGACAGGGACTAGGTGTGTACGAGCAGTACTTC.

This clonotype showed up many times. The chain combines TRBV6-1 with TRBJ2-7, with 14 bases matching TRBD2. This CDR3 spans 15 amino acids. Germline CDR1 reads MNHNS; CDR2 reads SASEGT. Trimming removed 6 bases from V and 5 bases from J; junction bases left unmatched: 6. The CDR3 DNA reads as TGTGCCAGCAGAGCGGGACTAGCGGGAGTTAACGAGCAGTACTTC. Its protein is CASRAGLAGVNEQYF.

The sample holds many counts of this clonotype. The chain joins TRBV24-1 to TRBJ2-1, with 8 bases lining up with TRBD1. V lost 4 bases to trimming and J lost 4 bases; unmatched junction nucleotides: 5. CDR1 is KGHDR and CDR2 is SFDVKD in the germline V gene. The CDR3 loop spans 15 amino acids. CDR3 DNA sequence: TGTGCCACCAGTGAGCCGGGACAGGCATACAATGAGCAGTTCTTC. It translates to CATSEPGQAYNEQFF.